This T cell receptor (beta chain) appears in the sequencing data of a study of blood T cell repertoires in COVID-19. Looking at the study overall: COVID-19 samples from acute and convalescent phases originated in the United States, Italy and Spain. Sources were T cells, B-cell-depleted T cells, or PBMCs; the material itself was cDNA or gDNA.

Trimming stripped 7 bases from V and 2 bases from J, with 14 bases between. Per the germline V gene, CDR1 is MNHEY and CDR2 is SVGAGI. CDR3 length: 14 residues. Original processing notes: Estimation of nucleated cell counts was performed using reference gene primer amplification. TCRdb's table, derived via immunoSEQ multiplex PCR, lists solely in-frame clones and lacks some. Clone size and V and J calls were adopted from that table, with D and trimming inferred from the DNA. The sample records about 100,000 clones, roughly 84% being singletons. The specimen was peripheral blood. The chain couples TRBV6-5 to TRBJ1-1, with a tentative D call TRBD1 (6 bases). The sequence came from a man aged 70-80 years with active or convalescent COVID-19. The DNA for the CDR3 is TGTGCCAGCACCCCTCTCAGGGGAAACACTGAAGCTTTCTTT. This translates into CASTPLRGNTEAFF.